A selection of T cell receptor beta chains follows, all from one sample in a study of cytomegalovirus exposure and HLA in healthy donors. Only in-frame clones appear in the TCRdb table, and some are missing; sequencing was by immunoSEQ multiplex PCR. Of 100,000 to 150,000 clones detected, approximately 82% appear once; the ten largest clones hold 2.5% to 3.5%. Sequencing was performed on PBMCs. Receptors were obtained from a boy aged 2 to 10 in good health and CMV-seronegative. Both conserved end residues are part of each CDR3. D genes are given only for firm matches. Some rows have no size entry. The others give once, few or many, or a class for an expanded clone.

clone_size	v_call	d_call	j_call	cdr3_aa	cdr3_nt
NA	TRBV30	NA	TRBJ2-2	CAWVPLDQDTGELFF	TGTGCCTGGGTGCCCCTCGACCAGGACACCGGGGAGCTGTTTTTT
NA	TRBV1	NA	TRBJ2-1	CTSSQISPTSGKSSYNEQFF	TGCACCAGCAGCCAGATTTCCCCGACTAGCGGGAAGAGCTCCTACAATGAGCAGTTCTTC
NA	TRBV5-4	NA	TRBJ1-1	CASSRTENTEAFF	TGTGCCAGCAGCAGGACAGAGAACACTGAAGCTTTCTTT
NA	TRBV7-2	NA	TRBJ2-1	CASSLEGAPYNEQFF	TGTGCCAGCAGCTTAGAGGGAGCCCCCTACAATGAGCAGTTCTTC
NA	TRBV5-4	NA	TRBJ1-2	CASSARVGSLGGYTF	TGTGCCAGCAGCGCACGGGTGGGGAGTTTAGGGGGCTACACCTTC
NA	TRBV6-1	TRBD1	TRBJ1-4	CASSGQIRGLWEKLFF	TGTGCCAGCAGTGGACAAATCAGGGGGCTCTGGGAAAAACTGTTTTTT
NA	TRBV9	NA	TRBJ2-5	CASSSRGAQETQYF	TGTGCCAGCAGCTCCAGGGGGGCCCAAGAGACCCAGTACTTC
few	TRBV29-1	TRBD1	TRBJ1-5	CSVGMERGPNQPQHF	TGCAGCGTTGGGATGGAGAGGGGGCCCAATCAGCCCCAGCATTTT
NA	TRBV6-1	TRBD2	TRBJ2-1	CASSEGDGRYNEQFF	TGTGCCAGCAGTGAAGGGGACGGGAGGTACAATGAGCAGTTCTTC
few	TRBV6-4	TRBD2	TRBJ2-2	CASSVDQGGTGELFF	TGTGCCAGCAGCGTTGACCAGGGAGGGACCGGGGAGCTGTTTTTT
NA	TRBV7-6	NA	TRBJ1-1	CASSDSIEAFF	TGTGCCAGCAGCGACAGTATAGAAGCTTTCTTT
NA	TRBV10-3	TRBD1	TRBJ2-7	CAISESGDSVSYEQYF	TGTGCCATCAGTGAGTCCGGGGACAGTGTCAGCTACGAGCAGTACTTC
NA	TRBV5-6	NA	TRBJ2-1	CASSFLREQFF	TGTGCCAGCAGCTTTCTCCGGGAGCAGTTCTTC
NA	TRBV6-1	NA	TRBJ1-5	CASSDFGGSNQPQHF	TGTGCCAGCAGTGACTTTGGGGGCAGCAATCAGCCCCAGCATTTT
NA	TRBV5-1	NA	TRBJ2-5	CASSSNQETQYF	TGCGCCAGCAGCTCTAATCAAGAGACCCAGTACTTC
NA	TRBV9	TRBD1	TRBJ2-3	CASSPLLGQGFGTDTQYF	TGTGCCAGCAGCCCCCTTTTGGGACAGGGATTTGGCACAGATACGCAGTATTTT
few	TRBV10-3	NA	TRBJ1-3	CAISEQGIGNTIYF	TGTGCCATCAGTGAACAGGGTATTGGAAACACCATATATTTT
few	TRBV7-3	TRBD2	TRBJ2-1	CASSTSGGFDEQFF	TGTGCCAGCAGTACTAGCGGGGGTTTTGATGAGCAGTTCTTC
once	TRBV13	NA	TRBJ1-1	CASSLGRATEAFF	TGTGCCAGCAGCTTGGGGAGGGCTACTGAAGCTTTCTTT
NA	TRBV29-1	TRBD1	TRBJ1-1	CSVLDRGYTEAFF	TGCAGCGTTTTAGACAGGGGGTACACTGAAGCTTTCTTT
NA	TRBV7-9	TRBD2	TRBJ2-3	CSSSQSRGTTLTDTQYF	TGTTCCAGCAGTCAAAGTCGAGGGACTACCCTTACAGATACGCAGTATTTT
NA	TRBV7-6	TRBD1	TRBJ1-1	CASSSWTGMNTEAFF	TGTGCCAGCAGCTCCTGGACAGGGATGAACACTGAAGCTTTCTTT
NA	TRBV6-1	TRBD2	TRBJ2-1	CASSDLLAGWVFF	TGTGCCAGCAGTGATTTGTTAGCGGGGTGGGTGTTCTTC
NA	TRBV7-2	TRBD2	TRBJ2-5	CASSDPPALAGGRQETQYF	TGTGCCAGCAGCGATCCCCCGGCGTTAGCGGGGGGGCGGCAAGAGACCCAGTACTTC
NA	TRBV6-5	TRBD1	TRBJ2-7	CASSYTGTGADEQYF	TGTGCCAGCAGTTACACCGGGACAGGCGCCGACGAGCAGTACTTC
NA	TRBV7-8	NA	TRBJ1-1	CASSIQGVRTEAFF	TGTGCCAGCAGTATCCAGGGTGTTAGGACTGAAGCTTTCTTT
few	TRBV11-2	NA	TRBJ2-5	CASSLGLFYDQETQYF	TGTGCCAGCAGCCTAGGACTTTTTTACGACCAAGAGACCCAGTACTTC
NA	TRBV10-3	NA	TRBJ2-2	CAISKMTGSTTGELFF	TGTGCCATCAGTAAGATGACAGGTTCTACAACCGGGGAGCTGTTTTTT